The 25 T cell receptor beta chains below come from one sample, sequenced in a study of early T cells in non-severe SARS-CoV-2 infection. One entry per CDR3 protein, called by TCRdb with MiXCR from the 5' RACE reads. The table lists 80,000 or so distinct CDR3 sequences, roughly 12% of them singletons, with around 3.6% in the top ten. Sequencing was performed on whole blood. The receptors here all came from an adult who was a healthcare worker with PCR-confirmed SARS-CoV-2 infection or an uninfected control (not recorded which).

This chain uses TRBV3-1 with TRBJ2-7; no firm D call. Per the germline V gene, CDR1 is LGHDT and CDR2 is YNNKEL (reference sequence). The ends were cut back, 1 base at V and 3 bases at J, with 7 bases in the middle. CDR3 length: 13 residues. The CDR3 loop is CASSQGVYYEQYF. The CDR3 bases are TGTGCCAGCAGCCAAGGGGTTTACTACGAGCAGTACTTC.

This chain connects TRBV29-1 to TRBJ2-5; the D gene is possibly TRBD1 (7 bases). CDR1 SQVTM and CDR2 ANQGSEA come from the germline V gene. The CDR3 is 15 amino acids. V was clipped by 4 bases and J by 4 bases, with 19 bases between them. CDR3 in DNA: TGCAGCGTTGCGGGGGACAGTTTGAGTGCAGAGACCCAGTACTTC. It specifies CSVAGDSLSAETQYF.

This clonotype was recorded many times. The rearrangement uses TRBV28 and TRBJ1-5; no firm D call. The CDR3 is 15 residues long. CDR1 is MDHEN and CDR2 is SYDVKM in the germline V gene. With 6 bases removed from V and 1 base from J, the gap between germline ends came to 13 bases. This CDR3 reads CASSRLGRSNQPQHF. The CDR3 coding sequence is TGTGCCAGCAGCCGCCTGGGTAGGAGCAATCAGCCCCAGCATTTT.

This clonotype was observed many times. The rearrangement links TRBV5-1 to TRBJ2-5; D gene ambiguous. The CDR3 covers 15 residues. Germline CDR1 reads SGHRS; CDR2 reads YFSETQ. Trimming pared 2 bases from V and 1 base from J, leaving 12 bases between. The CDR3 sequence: CASSLNTGGQETQYF. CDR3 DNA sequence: TGCGCCAGCAGCTTAAACACCGGCGGCCAAGAGACCCAGTACTTC.

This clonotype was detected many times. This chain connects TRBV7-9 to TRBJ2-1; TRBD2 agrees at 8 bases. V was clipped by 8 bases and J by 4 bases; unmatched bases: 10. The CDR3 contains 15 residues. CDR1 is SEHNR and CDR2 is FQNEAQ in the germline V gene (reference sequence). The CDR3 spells CASSTAAGAYNEQFF. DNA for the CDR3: TGTGCCAGCTCTACAGCAGCGGGGGCTTACAATGAGCAGTTCTTC.

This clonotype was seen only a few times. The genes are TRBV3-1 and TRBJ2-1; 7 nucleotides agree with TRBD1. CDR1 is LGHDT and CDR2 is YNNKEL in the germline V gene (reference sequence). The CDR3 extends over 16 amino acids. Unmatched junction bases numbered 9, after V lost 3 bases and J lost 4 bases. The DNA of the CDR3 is TGTGCCAGCAGCCAGGCGAGAGGGGGCCATTACAATGAGCAGTTCTTC. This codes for CASSQARGGHYNEQFF.

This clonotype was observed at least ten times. The CDR3: CASSPTGSSGNTIYF. The CDR3 DNA reads TGTGCCAGCAGCCCGACAGGGTCCTCCGGAAACACCATATATTTT. The rearrangement links TRBV3-1 to TRBJ1-3, with 7 bases fitting TRBD1. This CDR3 is 15 amino acids long. Unmatched junction bases numbered 7, after V lost 4 bases and J lost 4 bases. CDR1 is LGHDT and CDR2 is YNNKEL in the germline V gene (reference sequence). Combining the CDR3 with reference TRBV3-1 and TRBJ1-3 gives the whole variable domain DTAVSQTPKYLVTQMGNDKSIKCEQNLGHDTMYWYKQDSKKFLKIMFSYNNKELIINETVPNRFSPKSPDKAHLNLHINSLELGDSAVYFCASSPTGSSGNTIYFGEGSWLTVV.

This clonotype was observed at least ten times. The CDR3 DNA follows: TGTGCCAGCAGCTTGGGACCTTCTCGTGAGCAGTTCTTC. The encoded protein is CASSLGPSREQFF. The genes are TRBV7-3 and TRBJ2-1; TRBD1 or TRBD2 may be the D gene (5 bases each). Trimming took 3 bases from V and 9 from J, leaving 12 bases between them. The germline CDR1 and CDR2 sequences are SGHTA and FQGTGA. The CDR3 runs to 13 residues. The full variable domain, completed using reference TRBV7-3 and TRBJ2-1, is GAGVSQTPSNKVTEKGKYVELRCDPISGHTALYWYRQSLGQGPEFLIYFQGTGAADDSGLPNDRFFAVRPEGSVSTLKIQRTERGDSAVYLCASSLGPSREQFFGPGTRLTVL.

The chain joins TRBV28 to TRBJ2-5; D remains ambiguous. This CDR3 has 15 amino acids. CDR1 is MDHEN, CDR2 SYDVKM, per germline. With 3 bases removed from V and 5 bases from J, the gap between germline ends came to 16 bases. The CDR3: CASSLSRNFGETQYF. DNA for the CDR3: TGTGCCAGCAGTTTGTCGCGGAACTTTGGGGAGACCCAGTACTTC.

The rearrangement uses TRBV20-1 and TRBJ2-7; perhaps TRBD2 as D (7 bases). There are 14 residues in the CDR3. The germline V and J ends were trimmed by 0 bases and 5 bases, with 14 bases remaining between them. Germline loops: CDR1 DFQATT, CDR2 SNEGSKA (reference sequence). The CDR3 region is CSARDRRGADEQYF. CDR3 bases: TGCAGTGCTAGAGATCGACGGGGGGCGGACGAGCAGTACTTC.

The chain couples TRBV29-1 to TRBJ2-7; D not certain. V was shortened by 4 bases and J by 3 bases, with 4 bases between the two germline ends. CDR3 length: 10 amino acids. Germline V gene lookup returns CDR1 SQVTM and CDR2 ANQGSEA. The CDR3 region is CSVGVYEQYF. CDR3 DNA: TGCAGCGTTGGTGTCTACGAGCAGTACTTC.

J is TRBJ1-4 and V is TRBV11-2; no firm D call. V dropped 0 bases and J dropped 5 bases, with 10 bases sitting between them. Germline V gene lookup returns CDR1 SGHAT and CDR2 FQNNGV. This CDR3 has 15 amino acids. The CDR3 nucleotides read TGTGCCAGCAGCTTAGATCGGACGGTGAATGAAAAACTGTTTTTT. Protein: CASSLDRTVNEKLFF.

This chain's CDR3 is CASSLVPRGEQYF. The CDR3 bases are TGTGCCAGCAGCTTAGTCCCCCGGGGCGAGCAGTACTTC. The chain is built from TRBV7-6 and TRBJ2-7, with D perhaps matching TRBD2 (5 bases). Per the germline V gene, CDR1 is SGHVS and CDR2 is FNYEAQ. V gave up 1 base and J gave up 6 bases, with 10 bases separating them. This CDR3 is 13 amino acids long.

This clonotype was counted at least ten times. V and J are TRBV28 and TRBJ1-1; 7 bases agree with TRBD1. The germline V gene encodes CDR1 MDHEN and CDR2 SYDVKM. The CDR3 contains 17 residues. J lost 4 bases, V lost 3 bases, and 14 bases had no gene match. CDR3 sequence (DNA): TGTGCCAGCAGTTTGCCGATCTCGACAGGGCGAAGCACTGAAGCTTTCTTT. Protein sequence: CASSLPISTGRSTEAFF.

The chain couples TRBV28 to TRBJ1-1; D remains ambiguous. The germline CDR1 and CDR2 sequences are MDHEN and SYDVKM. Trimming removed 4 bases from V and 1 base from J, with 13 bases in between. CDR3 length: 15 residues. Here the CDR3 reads CASSSIGISNTEAFF. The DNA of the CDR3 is TGTGCCAGCAGTTCCATCGGAATATCGAACACTGAAGCTTTCTTT.

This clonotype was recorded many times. CDR3: CASSSHLGFEKLFF. The CDR3 DNA sequence: TGTGCCAGCAGCTCCCATCTAGGTTTTGAAAAACTGTTTTTT. The genes are TRBV7-9 and TRBJ1-4; no reliable D call. CDR3 length: 14 residues. Trimming removed 4 bases from V and 7 bases from J, with 13 bases in between. Germline CDR1 reads SEHNR; CDR2 reads FQNEAQ (reference sequence).

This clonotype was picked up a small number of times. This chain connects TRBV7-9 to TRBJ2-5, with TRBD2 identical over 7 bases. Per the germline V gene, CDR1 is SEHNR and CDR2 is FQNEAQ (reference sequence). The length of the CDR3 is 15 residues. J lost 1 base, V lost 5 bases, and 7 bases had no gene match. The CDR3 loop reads CASSGEGFLQETQYF. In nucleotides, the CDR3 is TGTGCCAGCAGCGGGGAGGGTTTCCTCCAAGAGACCCAGTACTTC.

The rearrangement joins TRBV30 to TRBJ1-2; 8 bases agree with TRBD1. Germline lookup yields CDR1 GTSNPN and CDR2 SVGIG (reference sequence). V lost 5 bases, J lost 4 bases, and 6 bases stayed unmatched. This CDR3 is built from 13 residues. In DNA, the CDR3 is TGTGCCTGGGACAGGGGATTTACCTATGGCTACACCTTC. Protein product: CAWDRGFTYGYTF.

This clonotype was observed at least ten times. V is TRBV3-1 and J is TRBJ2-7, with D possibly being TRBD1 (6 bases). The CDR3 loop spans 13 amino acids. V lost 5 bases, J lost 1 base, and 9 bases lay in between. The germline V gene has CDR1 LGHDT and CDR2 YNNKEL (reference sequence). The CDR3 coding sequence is TGTGCCAGCAGCGGGGGCAGGTCCTACGAGCAGTACTTC. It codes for CASSGGRSYEQYF.

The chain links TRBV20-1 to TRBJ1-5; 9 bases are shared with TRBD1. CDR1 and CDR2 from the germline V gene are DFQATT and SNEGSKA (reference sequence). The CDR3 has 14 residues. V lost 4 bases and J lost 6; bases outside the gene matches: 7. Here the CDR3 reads CSATTGGASQPQHF. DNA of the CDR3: TGCAGTGCTACAACAGGGGGCGCGAGTCAGCCCCAGCATTTT.

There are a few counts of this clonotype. CDR3 sequence (DNA): TGTGCCAGCACTGGGACCTTCTACAATGAGCAGTTCTTC. Residues: CASTGTFYNEQFF. The chain recombines TRBV27 with TRBJ2-1; either TRBD1 or TRBD2 may fit D (5 bases each). V was pared by 7 bases and J by 3 bases, with 10 bases between. In germline, CDR1 is MNHEY, CDR2 SMNVEV (reference sequence). This CDR3 is 13 amino acids long.

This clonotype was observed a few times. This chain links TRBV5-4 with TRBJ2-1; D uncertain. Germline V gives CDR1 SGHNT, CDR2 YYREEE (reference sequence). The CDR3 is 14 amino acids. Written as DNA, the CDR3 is TGTAACAGCAGCCCCGATTACTCTCGGATAGAGCAGTTCTTC. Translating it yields CNSSPDYSRIEQFF.

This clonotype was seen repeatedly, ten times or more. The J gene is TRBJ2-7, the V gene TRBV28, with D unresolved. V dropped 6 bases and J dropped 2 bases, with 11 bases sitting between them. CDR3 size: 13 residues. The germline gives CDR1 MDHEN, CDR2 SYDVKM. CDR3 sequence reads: CASSPMNTYEQYF. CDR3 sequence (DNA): TGTGCCAGCAGCCCCATGAATACCTACGAGCAGTACTTC.

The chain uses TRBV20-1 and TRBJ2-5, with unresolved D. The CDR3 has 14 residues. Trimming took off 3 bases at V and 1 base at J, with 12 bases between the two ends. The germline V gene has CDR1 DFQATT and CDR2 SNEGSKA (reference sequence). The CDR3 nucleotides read TGCAGTGCTAGCCTGTCCCTGATCCAAGAGACCCAGTACTTC. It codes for CSASLSLIQETQYF.

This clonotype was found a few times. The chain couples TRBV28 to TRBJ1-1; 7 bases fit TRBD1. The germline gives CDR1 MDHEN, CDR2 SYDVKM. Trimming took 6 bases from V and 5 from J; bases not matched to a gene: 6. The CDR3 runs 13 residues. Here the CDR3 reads CASSTDRLTEAFF. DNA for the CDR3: TGTGCCAGCAGCACGGACAGGTTGACTGAAGCTTTCTTT.